Sequencing of this TCR beta chain was carried out in a study of T cell responses to AZD1222 COVID-19 vaccine. Study observations and caveats: Researchers report vaccine-associated CD4 TCRs spanning spike, with dominance at 160-218 and 743-854. Among the donors, most were white British and more were female, and clonal diversity was possibly underestimated. Baseline testing showed seropositivity in only five to seven AZD1222 recipients.

Libraries were prepared by immunoSEQ multiplex PCR; TCRdb keeps only in-frame clonotypes and omits some of them. The sample contains about 180,000 clones, about 93% of which appear only once. On this clone itself: No antigen is known for it.

The CDR3 consists of 14 residues. V was shortened by 5 bases and J by 2 bases, with 13 bases between the two germline ends. CDR1 is SGHAT, CDR2 FQNNGV, per germline. This chain joins TRBV11-2 and TRBJ2-7; no firm D call. The sequence was obtained from an adult who received the MenACWY meningococcal vaccine as a control. The sample in question was peripheral blood, obtained 28 days after the second dose of the MenACWY control vaccine. The CDR3 region is CASSPSRTTYEQYF. CDR3 nucleotides: TGTGCCAGCAGCCCGTCTCGCACAACCTACGAGCAGTACTTC.